This T cell receptor beta chain stems from a study of blood T cell repertoires in COVID-19. Study background: Italy, Spain and the United States were the sources of the convalescent and acute COVID-19 samples. PBMCs, B-cell-depleted T cells, or T cells provided the cDNA or gDNA that made up the material.

CDR3 size: 14 residues. Germline values: CDR1 MNHNY, CDR2 SVGAGI (reference sequence). Trimming cost V 2 bases and J 5 bases; bases outside gene matches: 2. Some clones are missing from TCRdb's copy, which holds only in-frame ones; the method was immunoSEQ multiplex PCR. The sample shows under 200,000 clones, 77% of them seen only once. The sequenced material came from peripheral blood. V usage is TRBV6-6 and J usage is TRBJ1-1; 10 nucleotides agree with TRBD1. The source is a man between 65 and 79 years old with acute or convalescent COVID-19. As DNA, the CDR3 is TGTGCCAGCAGTTACAGGGGACAGGGGACTGAAGCTTTCTTT. Amino acid sequence: CASSYRGQGTEAFF.